Sequencing of this T cell receptor beta chain was carried out in a study of CD8 T cells in Susac syndrome. Each Susac syndrome patient had definite or probable disease by recently defined criteria. CDR1 is SNHLY, CDR2 FYNNEI, per germline. The CDR3 consists of 12 residues. V lost 6 bases, J lost 6 bases, and 12 bases lay in between. An amount of RNA that ranged from about 0.45 to 1 ug was reverse transcribed with random hexamers. The authors amplified TCR beta CDR3 across 54 Vbeta and 13 Jbeta using immunoSEQ multiplex PCR. TCRdb reanalysed the immunoSEQ multiplex PCR reads using MiXCR and keeps one entry per CDR3 protein. The data hold 160,000 or so distinct CDR3 sequences, with around 94% observed a single time. In this sample, this clonotype turned up once.

The TCR was taken from a human donor with Susac syndrome. The genes are TRBV2 and TRBJ2-7; a possible D gene is TRBD2 (5 bases). Specimen: CD4+ T cells from PBMCs. The CDR3 protein is CASRASGFEQYF. The CDR3 nucleotides read TGTGCCAGCAGGGCGTCGGGGTTCGAGCAGTACTTC.